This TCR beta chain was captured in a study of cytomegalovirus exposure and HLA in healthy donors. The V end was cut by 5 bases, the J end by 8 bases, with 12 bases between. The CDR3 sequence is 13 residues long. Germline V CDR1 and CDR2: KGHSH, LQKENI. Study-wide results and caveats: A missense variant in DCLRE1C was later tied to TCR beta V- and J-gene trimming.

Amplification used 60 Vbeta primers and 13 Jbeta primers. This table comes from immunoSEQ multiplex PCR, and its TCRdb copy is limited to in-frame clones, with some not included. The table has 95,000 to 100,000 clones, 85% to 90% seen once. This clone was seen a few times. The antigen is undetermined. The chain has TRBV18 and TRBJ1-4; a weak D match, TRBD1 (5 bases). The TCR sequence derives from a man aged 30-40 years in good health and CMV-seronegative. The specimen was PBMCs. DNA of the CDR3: TGTGCCAGCTCAATCAGGGAAGAGGAAAAACTGTTTTTT. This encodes CASSIREEEKLFF.